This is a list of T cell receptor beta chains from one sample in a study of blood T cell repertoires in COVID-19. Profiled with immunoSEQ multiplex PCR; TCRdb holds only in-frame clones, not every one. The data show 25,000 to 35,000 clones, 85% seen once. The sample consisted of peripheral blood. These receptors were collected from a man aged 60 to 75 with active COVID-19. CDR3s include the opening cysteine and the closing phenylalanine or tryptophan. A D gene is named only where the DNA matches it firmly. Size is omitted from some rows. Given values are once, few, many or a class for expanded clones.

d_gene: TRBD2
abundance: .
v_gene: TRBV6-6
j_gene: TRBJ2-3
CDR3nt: TGTGCCACGGCTAGCGGGAGATTTTCCACAGATACGCAGTATTTT
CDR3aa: CATASGRFSTDTQYF

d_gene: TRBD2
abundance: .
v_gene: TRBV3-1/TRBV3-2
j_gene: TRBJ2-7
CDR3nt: TGTGCCAGCAGCCGAACACAAACCCTGGGGCCTAGCGGGAGCCCCTACGAGCAGTACTTC
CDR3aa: CASSRTQTLGPSGSPYEQYF

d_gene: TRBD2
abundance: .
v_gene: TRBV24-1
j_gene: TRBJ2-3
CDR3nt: TGTGCCACCAGTGATCGACTAGCGGGGAGCACAGATACGCAGTATTTT
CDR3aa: CATSDRLAGSTDTQYF

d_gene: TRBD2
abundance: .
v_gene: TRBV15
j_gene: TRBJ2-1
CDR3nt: TGTGCCACCAGCAGAGAACTAGCGGGAGGGAATGAGCAGTTCTTC
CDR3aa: CATSRELAGGNEQFF

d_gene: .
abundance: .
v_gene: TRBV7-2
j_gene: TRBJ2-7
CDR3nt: TGTGCCAGCAGCTTAGGGGGCGGGGGCATCTACGAGCAGTACTTC
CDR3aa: CASSLGGGGIYEQYF

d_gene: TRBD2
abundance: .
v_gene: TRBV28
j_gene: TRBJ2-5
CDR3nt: TGTGCCAGCAGTTTAGGGATAGCGGGAGGACAAGAGACCCAGTACTTC
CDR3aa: CASSLGIAGGQETQYF

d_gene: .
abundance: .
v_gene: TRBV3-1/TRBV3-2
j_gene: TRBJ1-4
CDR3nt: TGTGCCAGCAGCTTCAGGGGTCCGGGGGAAAAACTGTTTTTT
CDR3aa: CASSFRGPGEKLFF

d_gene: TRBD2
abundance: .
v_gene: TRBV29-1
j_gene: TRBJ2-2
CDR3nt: TGCAGCGTCGTAAAAGGTGGGGGAGGGCCCGGGGAGCTGTTTTTT
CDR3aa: CSVVKGGGGPGELFF

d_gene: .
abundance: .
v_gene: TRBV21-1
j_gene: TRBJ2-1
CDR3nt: TGTGCCAGCAGCCCGGGGACAGGGTTCTACAATGAGCAGTTCTTC
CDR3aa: CASSPGTGFYNEQFF

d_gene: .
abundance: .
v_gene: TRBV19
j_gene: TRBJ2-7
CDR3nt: TGTGCCAGTAGTATAGAAGGAGGGCGCTACGAGCAGTACTTC
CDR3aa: CASSIEGGRYEQYF

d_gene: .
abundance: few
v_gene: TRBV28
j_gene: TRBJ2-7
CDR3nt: TGTGCCAGCAAAGCTAATCGAGGGGGGACAGCCTCCTACGAGCAGTACTTC
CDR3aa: CASKANRGGTASYEQYF

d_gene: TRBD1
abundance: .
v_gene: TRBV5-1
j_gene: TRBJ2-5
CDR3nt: TGCGCCAGCACCCCCTTGAGGGGACAGCAAGAGACCCAGTACTTC
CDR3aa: CASTPLRGQQETQYF

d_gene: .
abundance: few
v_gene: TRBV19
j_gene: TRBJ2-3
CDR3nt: TGTGCCAGTAGTATACGGAGCGGGCTAGCGTTAAGCACAGATACGCAGTATTTT
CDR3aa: CASSIRSGLALSTDTQYF

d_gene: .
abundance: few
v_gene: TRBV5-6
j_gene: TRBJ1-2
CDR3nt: TGTGCCAGCAGCTTGATGGCAGTCGAAATCTATGGCTACACCTTC
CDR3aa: CASSLMAVEIYGYTF

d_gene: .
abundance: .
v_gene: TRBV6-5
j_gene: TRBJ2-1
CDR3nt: TGTGCCAGCAGAATCCGGGAACCCTACTACAATGAGCAGTTCTTC
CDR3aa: CASRIREPYYNEQFF

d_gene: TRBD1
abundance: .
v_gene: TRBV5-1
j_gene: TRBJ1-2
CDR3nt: TGCGCCAGCAGTTTTGCCGGGACAGCCTATGGCTACACCTTC
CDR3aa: CASSFAGTAYGYTF

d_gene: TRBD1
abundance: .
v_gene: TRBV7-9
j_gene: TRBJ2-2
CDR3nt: TGTGCCAGCAGCTTAGGGGACAGGGACACCGGGGAGCTGTTTTTT
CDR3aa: CASSLGDRDTGELFF

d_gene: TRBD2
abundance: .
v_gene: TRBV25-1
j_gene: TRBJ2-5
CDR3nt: TGTGCCAGCAGAGGAGCGGGAGGGCCGGGGGAGACCCAGTACTTC
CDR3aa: CASRGAGGPGETQYF

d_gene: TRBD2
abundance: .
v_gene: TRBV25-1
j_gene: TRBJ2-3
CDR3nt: TGTGCCAGCAGTGAATTACGCGGGAGCTTGACAGATACGCAGTATTTT
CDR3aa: CASSELRGSLTDTQYF

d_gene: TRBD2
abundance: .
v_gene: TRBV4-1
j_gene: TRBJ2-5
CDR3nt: TGCGCCAGCAGCCAAGGACTTCAAGCGGGAGCGACAGAGACCCAGTACTTC
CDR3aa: CASSQGLQAGATETQYF

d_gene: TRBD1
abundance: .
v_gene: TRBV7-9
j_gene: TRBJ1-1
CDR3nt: TGTGCCAGCAGCTTAGTCCCGACAGGGGGGGACACTGAAGCTTTCTTT
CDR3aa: CASSLVPTGGDTEAFF

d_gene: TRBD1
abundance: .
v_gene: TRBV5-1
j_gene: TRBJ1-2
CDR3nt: TGCGCCAGCAGCTTGGCAGCCGGGACAGGGGGCGGGGATGGCTACACCTTC
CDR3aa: CASSLAAGTGGGDGYTF

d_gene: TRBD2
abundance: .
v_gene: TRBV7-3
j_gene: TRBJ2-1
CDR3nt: TGTGCCAGCAGCTCAGACGGGAGGGCTTTAAATGAGCAGTTCTTC
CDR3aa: CASSSDGRALNEQFF